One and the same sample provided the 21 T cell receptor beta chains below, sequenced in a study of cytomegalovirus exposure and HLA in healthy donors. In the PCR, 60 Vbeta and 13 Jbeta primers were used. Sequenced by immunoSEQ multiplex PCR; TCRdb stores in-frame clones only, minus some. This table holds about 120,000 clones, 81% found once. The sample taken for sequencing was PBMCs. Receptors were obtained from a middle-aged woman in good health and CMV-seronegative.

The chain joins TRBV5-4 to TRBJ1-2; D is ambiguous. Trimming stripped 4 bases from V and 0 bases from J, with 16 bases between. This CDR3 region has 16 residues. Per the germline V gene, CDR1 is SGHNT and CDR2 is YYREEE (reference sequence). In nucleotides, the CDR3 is TGTGCCAGCAGCGAGAGAGGGATCGGGGCTAACTATGGCTACACCTTC. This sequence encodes CASSERGIGANYGYTF.

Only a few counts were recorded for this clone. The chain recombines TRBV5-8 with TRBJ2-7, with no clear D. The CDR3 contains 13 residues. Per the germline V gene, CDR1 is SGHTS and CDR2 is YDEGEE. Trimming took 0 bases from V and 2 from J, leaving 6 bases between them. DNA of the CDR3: TGTGCCAGCAGCTTGGGGCCGACCTACGAGCAGTACTTC. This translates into CASSLGPTYEQYF. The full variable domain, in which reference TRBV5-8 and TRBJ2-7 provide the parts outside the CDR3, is EAGVTQSPTHLIKTRGQQATLRCSPISGHTSVYWYQQALGLGLQFLLWYDEGEERNRGNFPPRFSGRQFPNYSSELNVNALELEDSALYLCASSLGPTYEQYFGPGTRLTVT.

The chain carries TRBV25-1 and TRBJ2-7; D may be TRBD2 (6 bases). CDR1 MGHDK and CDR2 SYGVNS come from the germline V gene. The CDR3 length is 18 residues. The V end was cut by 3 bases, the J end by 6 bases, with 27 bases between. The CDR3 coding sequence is TGTGCCAGCAGTGACGACGCCACGCGGGACGGGATACTTGGCGAGCAGTACTTC. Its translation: CASSDDATRDGILGEQYF.

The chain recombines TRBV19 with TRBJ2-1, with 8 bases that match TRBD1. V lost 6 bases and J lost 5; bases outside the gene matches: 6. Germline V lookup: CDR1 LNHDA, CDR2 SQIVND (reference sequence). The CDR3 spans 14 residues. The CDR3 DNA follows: TGTGCCAGTAGCGGACAGGGTTTGAACAATGAGCAGTTCTTC. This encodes CASSGQGLNNEQFF.

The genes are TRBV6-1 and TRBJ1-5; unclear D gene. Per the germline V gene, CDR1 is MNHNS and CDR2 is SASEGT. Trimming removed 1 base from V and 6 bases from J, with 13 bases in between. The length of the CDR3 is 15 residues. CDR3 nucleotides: TGTGCCAGCAGTGAAGTGGGCCCGGCGGGTCAGCCCCAGCATTTT. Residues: CASSEVGPAGQPQHF.

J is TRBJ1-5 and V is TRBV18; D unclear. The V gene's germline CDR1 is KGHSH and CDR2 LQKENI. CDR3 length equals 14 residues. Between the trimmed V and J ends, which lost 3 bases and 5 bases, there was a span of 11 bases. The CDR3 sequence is CASSPAQRDQPQHF. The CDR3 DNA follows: TGTGCCAGCTCACCTGCTCAGAGGGATCAGCCCCAGCATTTT. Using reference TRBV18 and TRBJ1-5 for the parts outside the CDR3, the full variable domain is NAGVMQNPRHLVRRRGQEARLRCSPMKGHSHVYWYRQLPEEGLKFMVYLQKENIIDESGMPKERFSAEFPKEGPSILRIQQVVRGDSAAYFCASSPAQRDQPQHFGDGTRLSIL.

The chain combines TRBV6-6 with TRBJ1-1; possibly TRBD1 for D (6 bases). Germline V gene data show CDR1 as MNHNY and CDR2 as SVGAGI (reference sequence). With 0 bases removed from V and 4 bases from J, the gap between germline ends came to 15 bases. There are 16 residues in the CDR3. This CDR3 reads CASSYSMGGRGTEAFF. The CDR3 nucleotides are TGTGCCAGCAGTTACTCGATGGGGGGGCGCGGCACTGAAGCTTTCTTT.

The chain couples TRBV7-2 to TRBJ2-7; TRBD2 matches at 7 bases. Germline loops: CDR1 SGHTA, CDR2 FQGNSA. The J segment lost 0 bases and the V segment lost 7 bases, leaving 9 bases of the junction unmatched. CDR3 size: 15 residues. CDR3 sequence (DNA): TGTGCCAGCAACCACGGGGGGAAGATCTCCTACGAGCAGTACTTC. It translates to CASNHGGKISYEQYF.

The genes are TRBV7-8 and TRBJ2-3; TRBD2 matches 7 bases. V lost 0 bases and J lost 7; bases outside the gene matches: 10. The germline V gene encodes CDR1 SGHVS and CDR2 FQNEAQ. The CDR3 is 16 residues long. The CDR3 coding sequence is TGTGCCAGCAGCTTAGCGGGGGGGGGAGTCGTTAATACGCAGTATTTT. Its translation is CASSLAGGGVVNTQYF.

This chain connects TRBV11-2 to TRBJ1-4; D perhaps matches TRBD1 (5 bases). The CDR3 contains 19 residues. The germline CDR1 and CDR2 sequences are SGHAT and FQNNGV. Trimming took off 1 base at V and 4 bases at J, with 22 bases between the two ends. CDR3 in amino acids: CASSLVPPTTGVLNEKLFF. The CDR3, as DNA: TGTGCCAGCAGCTTAGTCCCCCCCACCACGGGGGTCCTTAATGAAAAACTGTTTTTT. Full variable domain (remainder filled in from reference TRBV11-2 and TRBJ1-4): EAGVAQSPRYKIIEKRQSVAFWCNPISGHATLYWYQQILGQGPKLLIQFQNNGVVDDSQLPKDRFSAERLKGVDSTLKIQPAKLEDSAVYLCASSLVPPTTGVLNEKLFFGSGTQLSVL.

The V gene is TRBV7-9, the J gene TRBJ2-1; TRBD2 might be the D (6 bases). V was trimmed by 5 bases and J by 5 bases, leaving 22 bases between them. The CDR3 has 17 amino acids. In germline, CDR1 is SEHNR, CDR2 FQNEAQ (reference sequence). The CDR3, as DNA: TGTGCCAGCAGCCGGCAACGGGACTTCCCCGGTGACAATGAGCAGTTCTTC. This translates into CASSRQRDFPGDNEQFF.

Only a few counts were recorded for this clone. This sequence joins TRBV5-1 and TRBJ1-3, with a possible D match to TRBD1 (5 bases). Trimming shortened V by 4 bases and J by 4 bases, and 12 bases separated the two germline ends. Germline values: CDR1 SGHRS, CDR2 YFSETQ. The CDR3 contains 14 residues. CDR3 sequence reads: CASSRAGDGNTIYF. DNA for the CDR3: TGCGCCAGCAGCCGAGCGGGGGACGGAAACACCATATATTTT. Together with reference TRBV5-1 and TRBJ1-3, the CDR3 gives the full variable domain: KAGVTQTPRYLIKTRGQQVTLSCSPISGHRSVSWYQQTPGQGLQFLFEYFSETQRNKGNFPGRFSGRQFSNSRSEMNVSTLELGDSALYLCASSRAGDGNTIYFGEGSWLTVV.

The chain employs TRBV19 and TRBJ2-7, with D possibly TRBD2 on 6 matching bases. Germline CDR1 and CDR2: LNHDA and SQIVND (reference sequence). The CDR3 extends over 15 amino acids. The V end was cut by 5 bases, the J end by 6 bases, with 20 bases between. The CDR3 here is CASSPEGGNFVEQYF. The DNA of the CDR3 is TGTGCCAGTAGTCCGGAGGGCGGGAACTTCGTCGAGCAGTACTTC.

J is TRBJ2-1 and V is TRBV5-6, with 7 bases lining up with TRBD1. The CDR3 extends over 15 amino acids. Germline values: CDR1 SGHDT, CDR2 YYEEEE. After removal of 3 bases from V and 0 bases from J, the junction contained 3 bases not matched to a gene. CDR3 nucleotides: TGTGCCAGCAGCTGGGACAGTAGCTCCTACAATGAGCAGTTCTTC. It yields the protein CASSWDSSSYNEQFF.

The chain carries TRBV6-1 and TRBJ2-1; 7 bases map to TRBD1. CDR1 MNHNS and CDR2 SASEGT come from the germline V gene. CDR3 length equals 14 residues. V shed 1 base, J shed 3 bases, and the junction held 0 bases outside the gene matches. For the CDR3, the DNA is TGTGCCAGCAGTGAAGGACAGGGCTACAATGAGCAGTTCTTC. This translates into CASSEGQGYNEQFF.

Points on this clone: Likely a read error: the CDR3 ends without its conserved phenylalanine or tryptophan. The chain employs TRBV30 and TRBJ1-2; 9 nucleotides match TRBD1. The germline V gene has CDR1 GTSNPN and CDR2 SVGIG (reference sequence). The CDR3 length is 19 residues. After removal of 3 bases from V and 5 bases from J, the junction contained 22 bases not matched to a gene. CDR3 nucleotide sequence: TGTGCCTGGAGCTCCCCCTCTTTAGGACAGGGGAGGCGGGGGTATGGCTACACCCTC. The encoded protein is CAWSSPSLGQGRRGYGYTL.

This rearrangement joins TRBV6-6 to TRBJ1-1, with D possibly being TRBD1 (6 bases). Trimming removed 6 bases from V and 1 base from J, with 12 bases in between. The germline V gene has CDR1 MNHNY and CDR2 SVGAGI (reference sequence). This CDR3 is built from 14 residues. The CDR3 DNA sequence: TGTGCCAGCAGGATACTGGGACAGAACACTGAAGCTTTCTTT. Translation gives CASRILGQNTEAFF.

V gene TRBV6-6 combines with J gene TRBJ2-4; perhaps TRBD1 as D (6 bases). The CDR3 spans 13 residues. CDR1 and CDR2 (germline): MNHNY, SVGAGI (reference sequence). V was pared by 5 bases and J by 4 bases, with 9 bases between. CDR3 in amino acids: CASSRQEKNIQYF. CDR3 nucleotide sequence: TGTGCCAGCAGTCGACAGGAGAAAAACATTCAGTACTTC.

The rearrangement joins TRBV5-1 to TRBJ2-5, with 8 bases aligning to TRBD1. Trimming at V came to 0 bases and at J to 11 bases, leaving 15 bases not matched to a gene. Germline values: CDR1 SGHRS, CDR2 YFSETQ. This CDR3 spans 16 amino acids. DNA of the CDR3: TGCGCCAGCAGCTTGGCCAATCCGGGACAGGTTGCCAAGCAGTACTTC. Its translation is CASSLANPGQVAKQYF.

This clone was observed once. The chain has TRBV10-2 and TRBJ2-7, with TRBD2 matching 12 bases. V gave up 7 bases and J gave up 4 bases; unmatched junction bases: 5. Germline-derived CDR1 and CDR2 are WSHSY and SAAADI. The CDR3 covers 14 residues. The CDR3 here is CASMLAGGPYEQYF. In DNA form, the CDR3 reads TGCGCCAGCATGCTAGCGGGAGGGCCTTACGAGCAGTACTTC.

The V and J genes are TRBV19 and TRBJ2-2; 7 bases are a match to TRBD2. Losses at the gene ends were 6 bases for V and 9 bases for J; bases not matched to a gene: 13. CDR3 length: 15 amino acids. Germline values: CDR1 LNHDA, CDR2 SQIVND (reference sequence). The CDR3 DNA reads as TGTGCCAGTAGCCTCGGAGATAGCGGGCGTTGGGAGCTGTTTTTT. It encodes CASSLGDSGRWELFF.